The present T cell receptor beta chain was sequenced within a study of metastatic and nonmetastatic thyroid tumors. About the research overall: The study looked at repertoires side by side in blood and in tumor or nodule tissue from malignant and benign thyroid patients.

Thyroid surgery took place with no prior treatment in any patient. A note on this clone: Its antigen is unidentified.

In the original analysis: A papillary thyroid cancer distant-metastasis classifier was built from CDR3 differences across clinicopathological groups. TCRdb redid the clone calls on the PCR reads using MiXCR. TCRdb's processing, not the authors' own work, is the source of the V and J calls. The sample includes more than 40,000 clones, 20% to 25% of them seen just once. Findings and caveats of the study: Patients with malignant thyroid tumors reportedly had significantly higher TCR beta diversity than those with benign nodules, in blood and tumor.

Sequenced input: tumor tissue. The receptor was isolated from a female donor with papillary thyroid cancer or a benign thyroid nodule (not recorded which). Some clones in this sample may be carry-over from other donors' samples.

CDR3 region: CASSAEDDYQHKHF. CDR3 nucleotide sequence: TGTGCCAGCAGTGCCGAGGACGACTATCAGCACAAGCATTTT. This rearrangement joins TRBV6-1 to TRBJ1-5, with unresolved D. Germline CDR1 and CDR2: MNHNS and SASEGT. This CDR3 comprises 14 residues. Trimming stripped 4 bases from V and 14 bases from J, with 21 bases between.